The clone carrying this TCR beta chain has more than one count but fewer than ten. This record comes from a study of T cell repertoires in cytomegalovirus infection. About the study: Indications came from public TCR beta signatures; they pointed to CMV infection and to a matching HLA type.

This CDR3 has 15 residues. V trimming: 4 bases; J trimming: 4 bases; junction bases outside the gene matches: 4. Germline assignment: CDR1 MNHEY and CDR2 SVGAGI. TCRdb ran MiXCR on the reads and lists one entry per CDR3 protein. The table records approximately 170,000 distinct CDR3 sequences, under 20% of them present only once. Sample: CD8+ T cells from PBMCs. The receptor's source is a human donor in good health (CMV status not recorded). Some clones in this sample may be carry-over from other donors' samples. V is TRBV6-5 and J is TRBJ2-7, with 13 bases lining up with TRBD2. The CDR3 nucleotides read TGTGCCAGCAGTTCACGGACTAGCGGGAGTTACGAGCAGTACTTC. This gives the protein CASSSRTSGSYEQYF.